The source of this T cell receptor beta chain is a study of T-cell memory formation after mild COVID-19. The CDR3 extends over 16 amino acids. Per germline, CDR1 SGHVS and CDR2 FNYEAQ. V lost 0 bases to trimming and J lost 5 bases, with 16 bases between them. TCRdb reprocessed the 5' RACE reads with MiXCR, giving one entry per CDR3 protein. The sample comprises roughly 380,000 distinct CDR3 sequences, around 30% of which are singletons, and around an eighth rests with the top ten. This clonotype was detected a few times. The rearrangement uses TRBV7-6 and TRBJ2-5; D may correspond to TRBD1 or TRBD2 (6 bases each). Input material: PBMCs or a T cell subset sorted from them (not recorded which). This clonotype was obtained from an adult woman who had mild COVID-19 (a few samples of this study predate the infection). Cell type and time point are not known. Written as DNA, the CDR3 is TGTGCCAGCAGCTTAGCGCCCACCGGAGGGGGGGAGACCCAGTACTTC. This encodes CASSLAPTGGGETQYF.